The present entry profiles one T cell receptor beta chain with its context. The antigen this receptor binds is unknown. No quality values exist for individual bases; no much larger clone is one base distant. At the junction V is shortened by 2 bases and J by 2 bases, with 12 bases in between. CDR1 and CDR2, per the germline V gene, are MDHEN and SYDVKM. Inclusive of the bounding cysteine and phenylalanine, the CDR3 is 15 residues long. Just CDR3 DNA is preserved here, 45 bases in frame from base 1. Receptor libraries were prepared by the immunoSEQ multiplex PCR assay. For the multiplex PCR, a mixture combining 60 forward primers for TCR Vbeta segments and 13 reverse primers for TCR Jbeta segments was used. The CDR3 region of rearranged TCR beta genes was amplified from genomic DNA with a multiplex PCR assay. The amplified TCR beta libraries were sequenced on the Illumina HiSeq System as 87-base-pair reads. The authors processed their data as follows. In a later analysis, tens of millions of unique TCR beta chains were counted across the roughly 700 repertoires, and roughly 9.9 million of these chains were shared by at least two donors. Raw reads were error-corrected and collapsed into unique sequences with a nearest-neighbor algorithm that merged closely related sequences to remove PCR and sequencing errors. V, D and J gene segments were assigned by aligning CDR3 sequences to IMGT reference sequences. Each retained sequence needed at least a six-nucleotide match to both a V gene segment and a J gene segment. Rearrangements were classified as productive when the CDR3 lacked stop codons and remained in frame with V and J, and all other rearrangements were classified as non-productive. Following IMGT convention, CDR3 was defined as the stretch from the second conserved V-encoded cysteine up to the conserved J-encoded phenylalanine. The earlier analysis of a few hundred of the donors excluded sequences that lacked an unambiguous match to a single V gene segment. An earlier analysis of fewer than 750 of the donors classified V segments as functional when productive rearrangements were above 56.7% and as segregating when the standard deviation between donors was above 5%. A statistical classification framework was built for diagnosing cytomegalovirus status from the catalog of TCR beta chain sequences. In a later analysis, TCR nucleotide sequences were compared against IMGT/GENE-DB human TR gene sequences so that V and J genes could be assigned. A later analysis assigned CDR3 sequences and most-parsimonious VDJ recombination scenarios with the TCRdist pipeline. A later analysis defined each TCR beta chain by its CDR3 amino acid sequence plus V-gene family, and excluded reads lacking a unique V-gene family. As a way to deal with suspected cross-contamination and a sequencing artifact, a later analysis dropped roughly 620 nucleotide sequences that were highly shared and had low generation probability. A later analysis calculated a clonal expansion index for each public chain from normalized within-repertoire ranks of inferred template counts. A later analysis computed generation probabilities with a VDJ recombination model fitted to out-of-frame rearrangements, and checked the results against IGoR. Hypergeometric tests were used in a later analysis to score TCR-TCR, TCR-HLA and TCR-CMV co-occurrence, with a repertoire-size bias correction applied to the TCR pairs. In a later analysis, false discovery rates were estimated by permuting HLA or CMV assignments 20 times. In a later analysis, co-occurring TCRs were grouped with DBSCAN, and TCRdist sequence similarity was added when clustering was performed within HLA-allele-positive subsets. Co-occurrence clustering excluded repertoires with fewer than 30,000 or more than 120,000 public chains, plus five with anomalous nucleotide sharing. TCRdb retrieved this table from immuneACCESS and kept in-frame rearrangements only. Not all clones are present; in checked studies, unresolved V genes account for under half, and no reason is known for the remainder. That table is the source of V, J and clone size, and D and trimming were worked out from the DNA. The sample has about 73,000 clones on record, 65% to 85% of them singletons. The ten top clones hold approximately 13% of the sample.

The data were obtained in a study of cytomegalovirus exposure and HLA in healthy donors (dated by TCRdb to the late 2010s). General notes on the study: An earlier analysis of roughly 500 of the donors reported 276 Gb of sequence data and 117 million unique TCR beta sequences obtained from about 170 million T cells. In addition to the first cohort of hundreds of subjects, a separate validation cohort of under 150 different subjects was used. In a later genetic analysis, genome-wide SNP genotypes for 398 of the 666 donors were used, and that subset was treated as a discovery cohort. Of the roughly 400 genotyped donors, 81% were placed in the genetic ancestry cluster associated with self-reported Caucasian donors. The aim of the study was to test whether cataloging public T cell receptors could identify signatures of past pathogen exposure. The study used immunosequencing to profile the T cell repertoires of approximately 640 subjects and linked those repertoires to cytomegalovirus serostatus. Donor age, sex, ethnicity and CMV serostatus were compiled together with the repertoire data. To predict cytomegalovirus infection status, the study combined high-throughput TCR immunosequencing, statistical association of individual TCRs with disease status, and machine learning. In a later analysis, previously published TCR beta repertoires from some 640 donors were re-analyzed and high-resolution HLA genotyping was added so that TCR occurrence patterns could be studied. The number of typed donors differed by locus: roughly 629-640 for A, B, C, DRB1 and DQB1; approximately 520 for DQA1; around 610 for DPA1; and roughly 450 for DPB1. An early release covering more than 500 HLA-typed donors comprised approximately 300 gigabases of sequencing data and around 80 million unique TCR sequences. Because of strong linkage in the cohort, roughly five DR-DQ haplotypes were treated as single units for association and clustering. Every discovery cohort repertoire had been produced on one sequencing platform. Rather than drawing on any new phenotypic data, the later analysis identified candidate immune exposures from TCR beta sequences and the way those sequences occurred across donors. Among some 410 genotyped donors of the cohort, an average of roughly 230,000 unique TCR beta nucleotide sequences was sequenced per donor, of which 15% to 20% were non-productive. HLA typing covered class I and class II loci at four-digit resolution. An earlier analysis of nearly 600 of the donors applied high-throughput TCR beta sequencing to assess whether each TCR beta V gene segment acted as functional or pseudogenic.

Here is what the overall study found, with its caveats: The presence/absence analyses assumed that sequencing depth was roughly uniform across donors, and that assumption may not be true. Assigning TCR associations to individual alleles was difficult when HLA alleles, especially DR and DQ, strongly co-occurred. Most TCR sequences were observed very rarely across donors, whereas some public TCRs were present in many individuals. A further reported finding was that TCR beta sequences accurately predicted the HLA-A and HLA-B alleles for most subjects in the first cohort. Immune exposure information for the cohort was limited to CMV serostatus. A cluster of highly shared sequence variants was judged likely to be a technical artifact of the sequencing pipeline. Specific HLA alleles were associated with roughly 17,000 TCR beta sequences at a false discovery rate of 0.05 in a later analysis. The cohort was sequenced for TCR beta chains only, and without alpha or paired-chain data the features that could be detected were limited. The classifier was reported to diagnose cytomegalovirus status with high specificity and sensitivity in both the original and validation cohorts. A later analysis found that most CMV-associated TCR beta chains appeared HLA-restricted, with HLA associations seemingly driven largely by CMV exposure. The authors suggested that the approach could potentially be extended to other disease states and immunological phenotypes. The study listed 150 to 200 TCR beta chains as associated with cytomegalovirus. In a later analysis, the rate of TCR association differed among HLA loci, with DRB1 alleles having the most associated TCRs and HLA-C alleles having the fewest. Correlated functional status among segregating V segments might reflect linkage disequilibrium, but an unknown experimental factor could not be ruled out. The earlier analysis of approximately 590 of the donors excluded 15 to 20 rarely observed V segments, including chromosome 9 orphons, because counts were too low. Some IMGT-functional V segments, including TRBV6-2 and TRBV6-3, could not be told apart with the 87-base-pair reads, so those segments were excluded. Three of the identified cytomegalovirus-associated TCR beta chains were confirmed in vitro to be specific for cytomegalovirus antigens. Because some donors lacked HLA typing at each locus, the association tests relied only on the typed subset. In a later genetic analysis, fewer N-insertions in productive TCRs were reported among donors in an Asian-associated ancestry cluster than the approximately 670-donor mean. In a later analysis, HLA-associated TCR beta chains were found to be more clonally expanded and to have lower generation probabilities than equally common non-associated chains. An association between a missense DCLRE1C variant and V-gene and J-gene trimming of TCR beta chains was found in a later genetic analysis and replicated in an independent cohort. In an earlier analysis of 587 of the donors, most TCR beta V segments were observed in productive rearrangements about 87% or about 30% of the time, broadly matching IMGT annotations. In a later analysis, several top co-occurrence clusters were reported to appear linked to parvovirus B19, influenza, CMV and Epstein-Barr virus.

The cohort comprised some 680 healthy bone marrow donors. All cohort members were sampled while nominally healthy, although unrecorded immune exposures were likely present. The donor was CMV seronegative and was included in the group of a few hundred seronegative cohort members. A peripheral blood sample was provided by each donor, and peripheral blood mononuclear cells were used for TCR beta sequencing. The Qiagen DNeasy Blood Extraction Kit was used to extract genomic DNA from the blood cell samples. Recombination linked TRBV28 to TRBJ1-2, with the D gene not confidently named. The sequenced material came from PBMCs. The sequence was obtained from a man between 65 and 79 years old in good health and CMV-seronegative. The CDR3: CASSLNSALNYGYTF. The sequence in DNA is TGTGCCAGCAGTTTAAATTCAGCGCTAAACTATGGCTACACCTTC.